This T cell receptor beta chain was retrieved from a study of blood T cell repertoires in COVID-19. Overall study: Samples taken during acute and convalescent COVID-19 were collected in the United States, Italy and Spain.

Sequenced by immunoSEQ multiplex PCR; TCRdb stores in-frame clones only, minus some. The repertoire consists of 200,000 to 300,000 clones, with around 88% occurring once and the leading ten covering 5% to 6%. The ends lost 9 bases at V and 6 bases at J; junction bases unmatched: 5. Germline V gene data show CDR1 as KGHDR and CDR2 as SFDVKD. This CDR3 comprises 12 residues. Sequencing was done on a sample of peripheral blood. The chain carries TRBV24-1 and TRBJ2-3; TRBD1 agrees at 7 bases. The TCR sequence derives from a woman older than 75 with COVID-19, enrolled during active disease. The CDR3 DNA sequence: TGTGCCACCGGCCGACAGGGTGATACGCAGTATTTT. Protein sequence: CATGRQGDTQYF.